The source of this TCR beta chain is a study of blood T cell repertoires in COVID-19. Across the study: PBMCs, B-cell-depleted T cells, or T cells were the source of the cDNA or gDNA that made up the material.

This clone was recorded once. The assay was immunoSEQ multiplex PCR, and TCRdb's table has in-frame clones only and misses some. The sample shows approximately 400,000 clones, 80% to 90% of them seen only once. Trimming left V 2 bases short and J 1 base short, with 6 bases between. Germline assignment: CDR1 KGHSH and CDR2 LQKENI. The CDR3 covers 13 residues. J is TRBJ2-7 and V is TRBV18, with a tentative D call TRBD1 (5 bases). Material: peripheral blood. The clonotype comes from a middle-aged man with acute or convalescent COVID-19. The CDR3 protein is CASSPRQSYEQYF. CDR3 DNA: TGTGCCAGCTCACCAAGACAGTCCTACGAGCAGTACTTC.